This T cell receptor (beta chain) derives from a study of blood T cell repertoires in COVID-19. On the study more broadly: Samples taken during acute and convalescent COVID-19 were collected in the United States, Italy and Spain.

Authors' processing steps: Estimation of nucleated cell counts was performed using reference gene primer amplification. Sequencing used immunoSEQ multiplex PCR; TCRdb keeps in-frame clones, though not all of them. The DNA was the basis for D and trimming; V, J and clone size are from that table. The sample yields 200,000 to 250,000 clones, roughly 90% seen once. Per the germline V gene, CDR1 is SGHNT and CDR2 is YYREEE (reference sequence). With 6 bases clipped from V and 8 bases from J, the junction kept 14 bases outside the gene matches. CDR3 length equals 15 residues. Sample: PBMCs or T cells enriched from blood (not recorded which). The gene calls are TRBV5-4 and TRBJ2-1, with 7 bases aligning to TRBD1. The TCR was taken from a man aged 25 to 45 who had been exposed to COVID-19. In DNA, the CDR3 is TGTGCCAGCACCCCGGGACAGCCCCCTCGGGATGAGCAGTTCTTC. This sequence encodes CASTPGQPPRDEQFF.